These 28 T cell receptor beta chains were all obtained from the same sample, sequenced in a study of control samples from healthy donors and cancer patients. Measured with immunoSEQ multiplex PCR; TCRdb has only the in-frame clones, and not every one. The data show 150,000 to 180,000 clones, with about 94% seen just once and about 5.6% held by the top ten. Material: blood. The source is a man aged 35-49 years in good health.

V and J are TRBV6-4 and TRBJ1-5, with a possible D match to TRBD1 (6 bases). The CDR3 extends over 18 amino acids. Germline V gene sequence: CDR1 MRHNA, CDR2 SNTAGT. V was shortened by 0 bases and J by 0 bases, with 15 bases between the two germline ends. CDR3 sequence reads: CASSDSPGQKDSNQPQHF. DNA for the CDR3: TGTGCCAGCAGTGACTCCCCGGGACAAAAAGATAGCAATCAGCCCCAGCATTTT.

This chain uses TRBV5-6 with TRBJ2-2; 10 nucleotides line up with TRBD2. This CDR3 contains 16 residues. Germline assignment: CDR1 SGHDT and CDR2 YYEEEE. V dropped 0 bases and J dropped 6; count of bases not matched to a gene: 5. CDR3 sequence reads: CASSLEGSGGPGELFF. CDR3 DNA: TGTGCCAGCAGCTTGGAAGGTAGCGGGGGGCCCGGGGAGCTGTTTTTT.

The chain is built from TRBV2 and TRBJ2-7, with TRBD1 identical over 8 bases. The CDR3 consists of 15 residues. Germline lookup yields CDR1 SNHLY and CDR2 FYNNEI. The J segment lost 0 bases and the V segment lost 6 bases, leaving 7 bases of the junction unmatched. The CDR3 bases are TGTGCCAGCAGCTCACAGGGGGTCGGCTCCTACGAGCAGTACTTC. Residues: CASSSQGVGSYEQYF.

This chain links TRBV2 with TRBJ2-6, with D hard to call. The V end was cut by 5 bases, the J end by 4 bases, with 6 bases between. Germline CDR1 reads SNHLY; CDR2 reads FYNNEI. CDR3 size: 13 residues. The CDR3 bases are TGTGCCAGCAGTATCTCAGGGGCCAACGTCCTGACTTTC. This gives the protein CASSISGANVLTF. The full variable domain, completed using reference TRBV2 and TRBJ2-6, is EPEVTQTPSHQVTQMGQEVILRCVPISNHLYFYWYRQILGQKVEFLVSFYNNEISEKSEIFDDQFSVERPDGSNFTLKIRSTKLEDSAMYFCASSISGANVLTFGAGSRLTVL.

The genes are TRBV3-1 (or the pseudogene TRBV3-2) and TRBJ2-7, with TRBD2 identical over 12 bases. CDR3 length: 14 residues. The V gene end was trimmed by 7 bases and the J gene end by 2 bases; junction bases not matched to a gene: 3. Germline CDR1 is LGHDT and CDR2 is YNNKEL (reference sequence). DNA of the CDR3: TGTGCCAGCAAGGCTAGCGGGGGGGCCTACGAGCAGTACTTC. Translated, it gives CASKASGGAYEQYF.

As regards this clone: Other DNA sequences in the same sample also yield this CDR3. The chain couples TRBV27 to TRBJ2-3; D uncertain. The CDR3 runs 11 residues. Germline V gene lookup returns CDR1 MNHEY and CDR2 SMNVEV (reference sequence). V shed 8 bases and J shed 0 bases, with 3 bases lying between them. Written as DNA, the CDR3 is TGTGCCAGCTCCAGCACAGATACGCAGTATTTT. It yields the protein CASSSTDTQYF.

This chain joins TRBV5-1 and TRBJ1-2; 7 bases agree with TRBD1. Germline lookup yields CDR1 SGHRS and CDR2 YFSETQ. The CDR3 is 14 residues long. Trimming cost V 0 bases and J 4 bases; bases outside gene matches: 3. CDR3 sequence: CASSLEPGGYGYTF. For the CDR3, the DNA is TGCGCCAGCAGCTTGGAGCCAGGGGGCTATGGCTACACCTTC. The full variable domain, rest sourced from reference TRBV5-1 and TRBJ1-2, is KAGVTQTPRYLIKTRGQQVTLSCSPISGHRSVSWYQQTPGQGLQFLFEYFSETQRNKGNFPGRFSGRQFSNSRSEMNVSTLELGDSALYLCASSLEPGGYGYTFGSGTRLTVV.

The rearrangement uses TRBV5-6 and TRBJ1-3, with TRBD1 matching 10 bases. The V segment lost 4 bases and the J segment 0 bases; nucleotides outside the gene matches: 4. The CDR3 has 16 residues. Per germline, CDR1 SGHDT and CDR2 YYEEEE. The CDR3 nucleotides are TGTGCCAGCAGCCCGGGACAGGGGAGCTCTGGAAACACCATATATTTT. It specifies CASSPGQGSSGNTIYF.

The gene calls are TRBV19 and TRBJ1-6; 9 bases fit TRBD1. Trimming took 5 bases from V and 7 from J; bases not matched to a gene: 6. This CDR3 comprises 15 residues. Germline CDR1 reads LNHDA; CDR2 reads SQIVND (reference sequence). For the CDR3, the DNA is TGTGCCAGTAGTCTCGGGACAGGGAAAAATTCACCCCTCCACTTT. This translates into CASSLGTGKNSPLHF.

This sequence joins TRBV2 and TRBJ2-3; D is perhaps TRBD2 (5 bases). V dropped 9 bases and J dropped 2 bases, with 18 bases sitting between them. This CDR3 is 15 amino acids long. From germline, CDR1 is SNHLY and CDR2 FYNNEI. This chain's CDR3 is CASDVLSGNTDTQYF. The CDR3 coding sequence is TGTGCCAGTGACGTCCTTTCCGGGAACACAGATACGCAGTATTTT.

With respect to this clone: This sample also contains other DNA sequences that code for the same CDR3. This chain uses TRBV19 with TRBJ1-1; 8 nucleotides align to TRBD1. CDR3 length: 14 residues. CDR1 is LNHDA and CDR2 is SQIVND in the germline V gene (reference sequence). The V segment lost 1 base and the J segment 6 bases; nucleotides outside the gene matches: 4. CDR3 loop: CASSIGQGRAEAFF. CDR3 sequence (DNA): TGTGCCAGTAGTATAGGACAGGGGAGGGCTGAAGCTTTCTTT.

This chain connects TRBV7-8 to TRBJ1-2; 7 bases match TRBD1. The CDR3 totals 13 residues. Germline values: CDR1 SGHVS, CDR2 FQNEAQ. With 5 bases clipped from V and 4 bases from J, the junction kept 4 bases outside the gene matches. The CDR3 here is CASSPRDSYGYTF. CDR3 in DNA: TGTGCCAGCAGCCCACGGGACAGCTATGGCTACACCTTC.

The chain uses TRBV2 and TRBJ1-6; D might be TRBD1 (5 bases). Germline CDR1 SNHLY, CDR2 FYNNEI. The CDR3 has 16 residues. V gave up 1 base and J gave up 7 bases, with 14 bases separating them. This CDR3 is CASSEGREGENSPLHF. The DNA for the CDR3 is TGTGCCAGCAGTGAAGGTCGGGAAGGGGAAAATTCACCCCTCCACTTT.

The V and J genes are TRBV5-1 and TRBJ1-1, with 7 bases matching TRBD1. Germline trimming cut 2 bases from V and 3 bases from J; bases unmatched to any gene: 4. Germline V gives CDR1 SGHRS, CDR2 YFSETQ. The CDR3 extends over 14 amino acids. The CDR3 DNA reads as TGCGCCAGCAGCTTCCGACAGGGTTACACTGAAGCTTTCTTT. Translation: CASSFRQGYTEAFF.

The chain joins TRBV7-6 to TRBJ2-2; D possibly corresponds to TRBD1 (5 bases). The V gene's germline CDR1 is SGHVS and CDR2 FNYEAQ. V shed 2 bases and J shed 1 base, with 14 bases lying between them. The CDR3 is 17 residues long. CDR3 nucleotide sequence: TGTGCCAGCAGCTTATCCCTAGGTACAGGGAACACCGGGGAGCTGTTTTTT. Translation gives CASSLSLGTGNTGELFF.

CDR3 sequence reads: CASSEGTGVVQPQHF. For the CDR3, the DNA is TGTGCCAGCAGCGAAGGGACAGGGGTTGTTCAGCCCCAGCATTTT. The chain has TRBV9 and TRBJ1-5; 10 bases fit TRBD1. After removal of 3 bases from V and 6 bases from J, the junction contained 6 bases not matched to a gene. Germline V lookup: CDR1 SGDLS, CDR2 YYNGEE. This CDR3 has 15 amino acids.

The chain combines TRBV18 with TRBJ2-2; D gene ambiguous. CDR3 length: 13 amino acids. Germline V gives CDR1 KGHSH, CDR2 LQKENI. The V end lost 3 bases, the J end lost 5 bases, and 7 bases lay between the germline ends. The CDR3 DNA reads TGTGCCAGCTCACCTTGGCGAACCGGGGAGCTGTTTTTT. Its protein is CASSPWRTGELFF.

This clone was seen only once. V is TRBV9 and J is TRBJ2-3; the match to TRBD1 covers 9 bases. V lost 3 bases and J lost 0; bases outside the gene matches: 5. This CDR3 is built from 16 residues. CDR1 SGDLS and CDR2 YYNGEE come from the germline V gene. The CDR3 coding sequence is TGTGCCAGCAGCGCGCACAGGGGGCCGAGCACAGATACGCAGTATTTT. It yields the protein CASSAHRGPSTDTQYF.

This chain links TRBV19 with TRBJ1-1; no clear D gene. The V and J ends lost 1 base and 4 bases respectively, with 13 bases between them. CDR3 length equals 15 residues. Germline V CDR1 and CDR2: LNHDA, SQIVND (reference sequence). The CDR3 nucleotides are TGTGCCAGTAGTATAGTGATGGCAGACGGCACTGAAGCTTTCTTT. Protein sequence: CASSIVMADGTEAFF. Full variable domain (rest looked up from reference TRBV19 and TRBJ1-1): DGGITQSPKYLFRKEGQNVTLSCEQNLNHDAMYWYRQDPGQGLRLIYYSQIVNDFQKGDIAEGYSVSREKKESFPLTVTSAQKNPTAFYLCASSIVMADGTEAFFGQGTRLTVV.

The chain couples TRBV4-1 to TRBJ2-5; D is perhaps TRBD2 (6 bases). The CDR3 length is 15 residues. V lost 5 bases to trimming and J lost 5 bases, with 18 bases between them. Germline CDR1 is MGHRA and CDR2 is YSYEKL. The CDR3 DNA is TGCGCCAGCAGCGCCCTACCTGGGGGGTTCGAGACCCAGTACTTC. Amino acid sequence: CASSALPGGFETQYF.

The CDR3 region has the DNA TGTGCCAGCAGGGCCGGGACAGGGGGCCGTCAGCCCCAGCATTTT. It codes for CASRAGTGGRQPQHF. The chain employs TRBV28 and TRBJ1-5; the match to TRBD1 covers 12 bases. The V and J ends lost 6 bases and 6 bases, in that order; junction bases with no gene match: 6. CDR3 size: 15 residues. Germline V gives CDR1 MDHEN, CDR2 SYDVKM.

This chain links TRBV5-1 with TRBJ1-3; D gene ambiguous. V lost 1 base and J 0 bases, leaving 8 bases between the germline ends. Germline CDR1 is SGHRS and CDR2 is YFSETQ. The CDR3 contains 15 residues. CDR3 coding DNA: TGCGCCAGCAGCTTGCCTCAGAGCTCTGGAAACACCATATATTTT. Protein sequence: CASSLPQSSGNTIYF.

CDR3 in DNA: TGTGCCAGCAGCCCCAGAGGGGGGGCTGGGGCCAACGTCCTGACTTTC. Its protein is CASSPRGGAGANVLTF. This sequence joins TRBV9 and TRBJ2-6, with D perhaps matching TRBD2 (7 bases). V was shortened by 4 bases and J by 2 bases, with 13 bases between the two germline ends. The CDR3 totals 16 residues. Germline V gene lookup returns CDR1 SGDLS and CDR2 YYNGEE.

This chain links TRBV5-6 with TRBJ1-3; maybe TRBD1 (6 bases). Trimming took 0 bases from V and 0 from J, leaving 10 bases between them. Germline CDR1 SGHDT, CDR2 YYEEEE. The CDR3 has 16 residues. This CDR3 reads CASSLVQGPSGNTIYF. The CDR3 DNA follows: TGTGCCAGCAGCTTGGTTCAGGGGCCCTCTGGAAACACCATATATTTT.

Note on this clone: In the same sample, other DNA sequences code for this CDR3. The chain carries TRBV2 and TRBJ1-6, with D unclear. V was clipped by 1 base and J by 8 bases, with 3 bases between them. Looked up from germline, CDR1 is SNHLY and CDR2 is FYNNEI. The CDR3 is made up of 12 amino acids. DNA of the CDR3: TGTGCCAGCAGTGAAGGGGATTCACCCCTCCACTTT. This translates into CASSEGDSPLHF.

DNA for the CDR3: TGTGCCAGCAGTATCCGGGACAGGGAATACAATGAGCAGTTCTTC. Translating it yields CASSIRDREYNEQFF. The chain employs TRBV6-5 and TRBJ2-1; 9 nucleotides match TRBD1. J gave up 4 bases and V 5 bases, and 6 bases lay outside the gene matches. Germline CDR1 MNHEY, CDR2 SVGAGI. The CDR3 length is 15 residues.

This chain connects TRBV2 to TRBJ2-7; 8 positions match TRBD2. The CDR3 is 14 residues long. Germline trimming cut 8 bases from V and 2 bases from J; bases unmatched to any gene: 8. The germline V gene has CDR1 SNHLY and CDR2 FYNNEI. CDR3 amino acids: CASSAGGGAYEQYF. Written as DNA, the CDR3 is TGTGCCAGCTCAGCCGGGGGGGGAGCCTACGAGCAGTACTTC.

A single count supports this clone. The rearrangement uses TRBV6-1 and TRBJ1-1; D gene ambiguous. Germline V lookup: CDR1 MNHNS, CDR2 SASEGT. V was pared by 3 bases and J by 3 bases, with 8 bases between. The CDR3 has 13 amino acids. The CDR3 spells CASSEAQHTEAFF. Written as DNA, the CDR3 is TGTGCCAGCAGTGAGGCACAGCACACTGAAGCTTTCTTT.